The 23 T cell receptor beta chains below come from one sample, sequenced in a study of T cell responses to AZD1222 COVID-19 vaccine. Generated by immunoSEQ multiplex PCR, the TCRdb table keeps only in-frame clones and is missing some. The data show approximately 130,000 clones, with roughly 85% seen just once and 7.9% held by the top ten. Sample: peripheral blood, taken 28 days after the second dose of the MenACWY control vaccine. The receptors shown here come from an adult who received the MenACWY meningococcal vaccine as a control.

This clone was recorded a few times. The chain couples TRBV7-8 to TRBJ2-5, with a possible D match to TRBD1 (6 bases). Germline loops: CDR1 SGHVS, CDR2 FQNEAQ. V was shortened by 5 bases and J by 5 bases, with 21 bases between the two germline ends. The CDR3 length is 16 residues. The CDR3 DNA reads TGTGCCAGCAGCCCCCGAAGGGGGAGTCTTAGGGAGACCCAGTACTTC. Encoded protein: CASSPRRGSLRETQYF.

V gene TRBV2 combines with J gene TRBJ1-5, with unresolved D. V lost 1 base and J lost 7, with 8 bases in between. The V gene's germline CDR1 is SNHLY and CDR2 FYNNEI. This CDR3 is 13 amino acids long. For the CDR3, the DNA is TGTGCCAGCAGTGAAGGGGGTATACAGCCCCAGCATTTT. The encoded protein is CASSEGGIQPQHF.

About this clone itself: The sample holds other DNA sequences that translate to the same CDR3. The chain carries TRBV27 and TRBJ1-3; D not certain. There are 15 residues in the CDR3. The germline V gene encodes CDR1 MNHEY and CDR2 SMNVEV (reference sequence). With 2 bases removed from V and 0 bases from J, the gap between germline ends came to 8 bases. The CDR3 sequence: CASSLTRLSGNTIYF. The CDR3 DNA follows: TGTGCCAGCAGTTTAACGAGGCTCTCTGGAAACACCATATATTTT.

This chain joins TRBV7-3 and TRBJ2-1; D gene ambiguous. This CDR3 has 13 residues. V was pared by 8 bases and J by 7 bases, with 15 bases between. Germline CDR1 is SGHTA and CDR2 is FQGTGA. CDR3 nucleotides: TGTGCCAGCCGGCAAACCGCATCAAATGAGCAGTTCTTC. Translation gives CASRQTASNEQFF.

The chain recombines TRBV12-3 or TRBV12-4 with TRBJ1-1; D unresolved. The V gene lost 9 bases and the J gene lost 1 base, with 12 bases spanning the gap. The CDR3 length is 13 residues. The CDR3 DNA is TGTGCCAGAACCGAATCGAGGAACACTGAAGCTTTCTTT. This translates into CARTESRNTEAFF.

The V gene is TRBV18, the J gene TRBJ2-7, with D uncertain. The V and J ends lost 5 bases and 3 bases respectively, with 8 bases between them. CDR1 is KGHSH and CDR2 is LQKENI in the germline V gene. The CDR3 consists of 12 residues. As DNA, the CDR3 is TGTGCCAGCTCAGCGACGGACTACGAGCAGTACTTC. This sequence encodes CASSATDYEQYF.

This clone was picked up a small number of times. The chain has TRBV10-3 and TRBJ1-1, with D possibly being TRBD1 (5 bases). V lost 3 bases, J lost 11 bases, and 13 bases lay in between. Germline V lookup: CDR1 ENHRY, CDR2 SYGVKD. The CDR3 has 12 residues. Here the CDR3 reads CAISDPAGLAFF. CDR3 DNA: TGTGCCATCAGTGATCCGGCAGGGTTGGCTTTCTTT.

The V gene is TRBV7-8, the J gene TRBJ2-5, with 7 positions matching TRBD2. Germline V gives CDR1 SGHVS, CDR2 FQNEAQ. The CDR3 is made up of 16 amino acids. The V segment lost 2 bases and the J segment 0 bases; nucleotides outside the gene matches: 6. CDR3 sequence reads: CASSLLAGENQETQYF. In nucleotides, the CDR3 is TGTGCCAGCAGCTTATTGGCGGGGGAAAACCAAGAGACCCAGTACTTC.

V usage is TRBV11-3 and J usage is TRBJ1-3, with D hard to call. V was trimmed by 1 base and J by 4 bases, leaving 8 bases between them. Looked up from germline, CDR1 is SGHNT and CDR2 is YENEEA. The CDR3 loop spans 14 amino acids. As DNA, the CDR3 is TGTGCCAGCAGCTTAGTCACAGAAGGAAACACCATATATTTT. It encodes CASSLVTEGNTIYF.

The chain recombines TRBV5-1 with TRBJ2-5; D gene uncertain. The CDR3 sequence is 15 residues long. The germline V and J ends were trimmed by 4 bases and 4 bases, with 17 bases remaining between them. From germline, CDR1 is SGHRS and CDR2 YFSETQ. DNA for the CDR3: TGCGCCAGCAGCGCAGATTCTCCGAACCGAGAGACCCAGTACTTC. Translated: CASSADSPNRETQYF.

The table lists this clone with a few counts. The J gene is TRBJ2-6, the V gene TRBV19, with unresolved D. CDR1 and CDR2 (germline): LNHDA, SQIVND (reference sequence). The CDR3 covers 15 residues. Between the trimmed V and J ends, which lost 6 bases and 0 bases, there was a span of 9 bases. CDR3 region: CASRIQSSGANVLTF. The CDR3 DNA sequence: TGTGCCAGTAGAATCCAGAGCTCTGGGGCCAACGTCCTGACTTTC.

This chain connects TRBV19 to TRBJ2-3; a weak D match, TRBD1 (5 bases). V was shortened by 4 bases and J by 0 bases, with 11 bases between the two germline ends. The CDR3 runs 15 residues. Germline loops: CDR1 LNHDA, CDR2 SQIVND (reference sequence). CDR3: CASSKVRGSTDTQYF. CDR3 sequence (DNA): TGTGCCAGTAGTAAGGTTAGGGGAAGCACAGATACGCAGTATTTT.

The chain employs TRBV5-4 and TRBJ1-2; 12 bases line up with TRBD1. The CDR3 is 14 residues long. V lost 4 bases and J lost 8; bases outside the gene matches: 6. Germline V gene sequence: CDR1 SGHNT, CDR2 YYREEE (reference sequence). CDR3 sequence: CASSPRDRGPGYTF. The CDR3 nucleotides are TGTGCCAGCAGCCCCCGGGACAGGGGGCCGGGCTACACCTTC.

The rearrangement joins TRBV29-1 to TRBJ2-7, with TRBD2 identical over 9 bases. Germline CDR1 reads SQVTM; CDR2 reads ANQGSEA. This CDR3 comprises 14 residues. With 6 bases clipped from V and 11 bases from J, the junction kept 17 bases outside the gene matches. CDR3 in DNA: TGCAGCGTCGACACCTTGGGTAGCGGGGGTACGGAGTACTTC. Its translation is CSVDTLGSGGTEYF.

The chain joins TRBV3-1 (or the pseudogene TRBV3-2) to TRBJ2-3, with a possible D match to TRBD1 (6 bases). Per the germline V gene, CDR1 is LGHDT and CDR2 is YNNKEL (reference sequence). CDR3 length: 16 residues. The V end was cut by 2 bases, the J end by 2 bases, with 14 bases between. The CDR3 here is CASSQFRRGYTDTQYF. The CDR3 DNA reads TGTGCCAGCAGCCAATTCCGCAGGGGATACACAGATACGCAGTATTTT.

The CDR3 DNA reads TGTGCCAGCAGCTCCCTACCATCGGGGACAGGGAACACCTACGAGCAGTACTTC. This sequence encodes CASSSLPSGTGNTYEQYF. This chain connects TRBV7-8 to TRBJ2-7, with 9 bases lining up with TRBD1. J lost 2 bases, V lost 4 bases, and 15 bases had no gene match. The CDR3 spans 18 residues. Germline V CDR1 and CDR2: SGHVS, FQNEAQ. The entire variable domain, with the rest obtained from reference TRBV7-8 and TRBJ2-7, is as follows: GAGVSQSPRYKVAKRGQDVALRCDPISGHVSLFWYQQALGQGPEFLTYFQNEAQLDKSGLPSDRFFAERPEGSVSTLKIQRTQQEDSAVYLCASSSLPSGTGNTYEQYFGPGTRLTVT.

The chain combines TRBV7-3 with TRBJ1-6; 7 nucleotides match TRBD1. V shed 5 bases, J shed 8 bases, and the junction held 6 bases outside the gene matches. The germline V gene has CDR1 SGHTA and CDR2 FQGTGA. The CDR3 has 14 residues. DNA for the CDR3: TGTGCCAGCAGCGCCGACAGGGCCGATTCACCCCTCCACTTT. Translating it yields CASSADRADSPLHF.

The V call is TRBV30, the J call TRBJ2-3; D is unclear. Germline loops: CDR1 GTSNPN, CDR2 SVGIG (reference sequence). Trimming took 0 bases from V and 4 from J, leaving 11 bases between them. The length of the CDR3 is 14 residues. CDR3 DNA: TGTGCCTGGAGTGTACATGGTAGCCCAGATACGCAGTATTTT. This translates into CAWSVHGSPDTQYF. The full variable domain, its missing parts supplied by reference TRBV30 and TRBJ2-3, is SQTIHQWPATLVQPVGSPLSLECTVEGTSNPNLYWYRQAAGRGLQLLFYSVGIGQISSEVPQNLSASRPQDRQFILSSKKLLLSDSGFYLCAWSVHGSPDTQYFGPGTRLTVL.

V gene TRBV7-9 combines with J gene TRBJ1-2; 7 bases are shared with TRBD1. Losses at the gene ends were 0 bases for V and 7 bases for J; bases not matched to a gene: 8. The CDR3 sequence is 15 residues long. CDR1 SEHNR and CDR2 FQNEAQ come from the germline V gene (reference sequence). CDR3 bases: TGTGCCAGCAGCTTAGCAGGCTCGGCAGGGGGTGGCTACACCTTC. It encodes CASSLAGSAGGGYTF.

This clone has only a few counts. The rearrangement joins TRBV18 to TRBJ1-4, with D unresolved. This CDR3 region has 11 residues. The germline gives CDR1 KGHSH, CDR2 LQKENI. The V and J ends lost 3 bases and 11 bases respectively, with 7 bases between them. The CDR3 nucleotides read TGTGCCAGCTCACCGAATTATAAACTGTTTTTT. As protein: CASSPNYKLFF.

CDR3 sequence: CASSQDNVAKNIQYF. The CDR3 nucleotides are TGTGCCAGCAGCCAGGACAACGTAGCCAAAAACATTCAGTACTTC. This sequence joins TRBV4-2 and TRBJ2-4; perhaps TRBD1 as D (5 bases). V lost 3 bases, J lost 0 bases, and 9 bases lay in between. Germline assignment: CDR1 LGHNA and CDR2 YNFKEQ. The CDR3 loop spans 15 amino acids.

V gene TRBV11-3 combines with J gene TRBJ1-1; 8 bases are a match to TRBD1. The length of the CDR3 is 15 residues. The junction had 4 bases not matched to a gene; V was cut back by 3 bases and J by 1 base. Germline V gene data show CDR1 as SGHNT and CDR2 as YENEEA. CDR3 region: CASSFHGTGNTEAFF. CDR3 sequence (DNA): TGTGCCAGCAGCTTTCATGGGACAGGGAACACTGAAGCTTTCTTT.

This rearrangement joins TRBV28 to TRBJ2-7; possible D gene TRBD2, 6 bases. The CDR3 runs to 13 residues. CDR1 MDHEN and CDR2 SYDVKM come from the germline V gene. The germline V and J ends were trimmed by 5 bases and 0 bases, with 8 bases remaining between them. The CDR3 region is CASSPGSSYEQYF. Here the CDR3 DNA reads TGTGCCAGCAGTCCCGGGAGCTCCTACGAGCAGTACTTC.